Below are 15 T cell receptor beta chains sequenced from a single sample in a study of blood T cells in healthy people across ages. Alongside a J-beta primer mix, a sample-barcoded 5' primer served in a second PCR lasting roughly 6 to 12 cycles. MiXCR was run by TCRdb on the 5' RACE reads, yielding one entry per CDR3 protein. The sample carries fewer than 950,000 distinct CDR3 sequences, about 34% recorded once. Sequences were obtained from blood. These receptors were obtained from a man younger than 35 in good health.

This clonotype showed up just a few times. This sequence joins TRBV28 and TRBJ1-6, with no clear D. The germline gives CDR1 MDHEN, CDR2 SYDVKM. This CDR3 comprises 14 residues. V lost 2 bases and J lost 4, with 6 bases in between. The chain's CDR3 is CASSLVPYNSPLHF. Written as DNA, the CDR3 is TGTGCCAGCAGTTTAGTGCCGTATAATTCACCCCTCCACTTT.

V and J are TRBV6-6 and TRBJ1-1; D is unresolved. V was clipped by 7 bases and J by 0 bases, with 12 bases between them. The CDR3 is 14 residues long. CDR1 MNHNY and CDR2 SVGAGI come from the germline V gene (reference sequence). The CDR3 region is CASKSRRMNTEAFF. The CDR3 DNA reads TGTGCCAGCAAATCGCGACGGATGAACACTGAAGCTTTCTTT.

The table lists this clonotype with a few counts. This chain links TRBV7-2 with TRBJ2-3; D is undetermined. Trimming shortened V by 4 bases and J by 2 bases, and 10 bases separated the two germline ends. This CDR3 has 14 residues. CDR1 and CDR2 from the germline V gene are SGHTA and FQGNSA. The CDR3 sequence: CASSSRRLTDTQYF. The CDR3 DNA follows: TGTGCCAGCAGCTCCCGAAGGCTCACAGATACGCAGTATTTT.

The chain is built from TRBV4-2 and TRBJ1-6; the match to TRBD1 covers 7 bases. This CDR3 comprises 15 residues. V shed 6 bases and J 9 bases; nucleotides not matched to a gene: 11. Germline CDR1 and CDR2: LGHNA and YNFKEQ. The CDR3 nucleotides read TGTGCCAGCAGGAGGGGGCAGACAACTGGTTCACCCCTCCACTTT. Translated: CASRRGQTTGSPLHF.

This clonotype has a handful of counts. This chain joins TRBV12-3 or TRBV12-4 and TRBJ1-1, with 9 bases identical to TRBD1. V lost 5 bases, J lost 4 bases, and 8 bases stayed unmatched. The CDR3 loop spans 15 amino acids. The CDR3 DNA is TGTGCCAGCAGTCTGCAGACAGGGGGAAGCACTGAAGCTTTCTTT. Amino acid sequence: CASSLQTGGSTEAFF.

The chain couples TRBV20-1 to TRBJ1-2; D ambiguous. From germline, CDR1 is DFQATT and CDR2 SNEGSKA (reference sequence). This CDR3 has 11 residues. V dropped 6 bases and J dropped 2 bases, with 7 bases sitting between them. In DNA form, the CDR3 reads TGCAGTGCGACAAACAACTATGGCTACACCTTC. Protein product: CSATNNYGYTF.

This clonotype was found a few times. The rearrangement joins TRBV20-1 to TRBJ1-1, with TRBD1 identical over 7 bases. Germline V gene lookup returns CDR1 DFQATT and CDR2 SNEGSKA (reference sequence). Trimming removed 4 bases from V and 2 bases from J; junction bases left unmatched: 4. The CDR3 contains 13 residues. The CDR3 nucleotides are TGCAGTGCTAACCGGGACAGAAACACTGAAGCTTTCTTT. It encodes CSANRDRNTEAFF.

The V gene is TRBV4-3, the J gene TRBJ1-2, with D unclear. V lost 0 bases and J lost 4, with 6 bases in between. This CDR3 contains 13 residues. CDR1 is LGHNA, CDR2 YSLEER, per germline. The CDR3 coding sequence is TGCGCCAGCAGCCAAGAGCGGGGCTATGGCTACACCTTC. The encoded protein is CASSQERGYGYTF.

The chain carries TRBV20-1 and TRBJ2-7, with 9 nucleotides matching TRBD2. The J call may be incorrect, as the DNA end agrees better with TRBJ2-5. This CDR3 region has 13 residues. Per germline, CDR1 DFQATT and CDR2 SNEGSKA (reference sequence). CDR3 loop: CSASLAGSETQYF. The DNA for the CDR3 is TGCAGTGCTAGCCTAGCGGGGAGTGAGACCCAGTACTTC.

This clonotype was observed a handful of times. The chain uses TRBV2 and TRBJ2-5, with a tentative D call TRBD2 (5 bases). The CDR3 extends over 14 amino acids. The V gene's germline CDR1 is SNHLY and CDR2 FYNNEI. V was trimmed by 6 bases and J by 4 bases, leaving 15 bases between them. For the CDR3, the DNA is TGTGCCAGCAGCGAGGACTCAACCCGAGAGACCCAGTACTTC. This encodes CASSEDSTRETQYF.

This clonotype was seen more than once but under ten times. This rearrangement joins TRBV25-1 to TRBJ1-2; D is undetermined. V gave up 7 bases and J gave up 4 bases, with 19 bases separating them. The CDR3 covers 15 residues. Germline lookup yields CDR1 MGHDK and CDR2 SYGVNS. The CDR3 loop reads CASTSNSGGSYGYTF. Written as DNA, the CDR3 is TGTGCCAGCACCTCCAACAGTGGCGGAAGCTATGGCTACACCTTC.

The V and J genes are TRBV4-2 and TRBJ1-5; D not resolved. Looked up from germline, CDR1 is LGHNA and CDR2 is YNFKEQ. The length of the CDR3 is 16 residues. Trimming stripped 4 bases from V and 5 bases from J, with 18 bases between. The CDR3 DNA follows: TGTGCCAGCAGCCCGGAGACTACAGCCGGATATCAGCCCCAGCATTTT. It translates to CASSPETTAGYQPQHF.

The chain uses TRBV4-2 and TRBJ2-1; 9 bases map to TRBD2. The V gene's germline CDR1 is LGHNA and CDR2 YNFKEQ. This CDR3 is 18 amino acids long. The trim removed 1 base at V and 7 bases at J, leaving 14 bases unmatched. As DNA, the CDR3 is TGTGCCAGCAGCCAAGGACCTAGCGGGGCAGGCGGTCGAAATGAGCAGTTCTTC. Translation gives CASSQGPSGAGGRNEQFF.

The V gene is TRBV7-9, the J gene TRBJ2-2; TRBD2 agrees at 7 bases. In germline, CDR1 is SEHNR, CDR2 FQNEAQ (reference sequence). The length of the CDR3 is 15 residues. After removal of 2 bases from V and 1 base from J, the junction contained 1 base not matched to a gene. The CDR3 loop is CASSLLAVNTGELFF. The CDR3 coding sequence is TGTGCCAGCAGCTTACTAGCGGTGAACACCGGGGAGCTGTTTTTT.

The V gene is TRBV7-2, the J gene TRBJ2-1; perhaps TRBD2 as D (6 bases). Germline loops: CDR1 SGHTA, CDR2 FQGNSA. This CDR3 spans 16 amino acids. Trimming removed 5 bases from V and 3 bases from J, with 17 bases in between. The CDR3 DNA is TGTGCCAGCAGCCCGCGGGGCGGGCCACTCTACAATGAGCAGTTCTTC. It encodes CASSPRGGPLYNEQFF.